A selection of T cell receptor beta chains follows, all from one sample in a study of cytomegalovirus exposure and HLA in healthy donors. Assay used: immunoSEQ multiplex PCR; TCRdb lists only in-frame clones, some missing. The sample lists almost 200,000 clones, around 79% occurring once. Sequenced: PBMCs. Receptor source: a young woman in good health and CMV-seropositive. CDR3s include the opening cysteine and the closing phenylalanine or tryptophan. Fields, in order: J gene, V gene, D gene, clone size, CDR3 DNA, CDR3 protein. A D gene is named only where the DNA matches it firmly. Size is omitted from some rows. Given values are once, few, many or a class for expanded clones.

TRBJ1-1 | TRBV6-6 | TRBD1 | - | TGTGCCAGCAGTGGGGAGACAGGGGGCACTGAAGCTTTCTTT | CASSGETGGTEAFF
TRBJ2-1 | TRBV7-9 | TRBD1 | - | TGTGCCAGCAGCTCCACTACAGGGGGCAATGAGCAGTTCTTC | CASSSTTGGNEQFF
TRBJ2-7 | TRBV29-1 | TRBD1 | - | TGCAGCGTTGATGAGACAGGGGAGAAGCGCGAGCAGTACTTC | CSVDETGEKREQYF
TRBJ1-2 | TRBV5-4 | - | - | TGTGCCAGCTCCTTTGCCCGGGAGGGCTATGGCTACACCTTC | CASSFAREGYGYTF
TRBJ2-1 | TRBV29-1 | - | few | TGCAGCGTAGCGGAGTTCAATGAGCAGTTCTTC | CSVAEFNEQFF
TRBJ2-1 | TRBV11-3 | - | - | TGTGCCAGCAGCTTAGCCAGGGACTACAATGAGCAGTTCTTC | CASSLARDYNEQFF
TRBJ2-1 | TRBV4-2 | TRBD1 | - | TGTGCCAGCAGCCAGGAGGACAGGGAAGCCTACAATGAGCAGTTCTTC | CASSQEDREAYNEQFF
TRBJ2-7 | TRBV7-2 | TRBD1 | - | TGTGCCAGCAGCTTTAGCGGGACAGGGGTCGACGAGCAGTACTTC | CASSFSGTGVDEQYF
TRBJ2-3 | TRBV6-4 | TRBD1 | medium-sized | TGTGCCAGCAGTTCAACCGGGACAGGGGGCGCAGATACGCAGTATTTT | CASSSTGTGGADTQYF
TRBJ2-2 | TRBV2 | TRBD1 | - | TGTGCCAGCAGTCTGACAGGGCCCCTGACCGGGGAGCTGTTTTTT | CASSLTGPLTGELFF